The source of this T cell receptor beta chain is a study of T cells expressing NK-cell markers. Study results and limitations: The study left the HCMV specificity of expanded NKG2C+ T cell clones unresolved.

TCRdb reprocessed the 5' RACE reads and keeps a single row for each CDR3 protein, giving no DNA. The specimen's table records around 550,000 distinct CDR3 sequences. CDR3 size: 14 residues. Comment on this clonotype: What it binds is unknown.

Sequencing was performed on blood T cells: a sorted CD56 or NKG2C T cell subset, CD4+ or CD8+ T cells, or bulk PBMC T cells (not recorded which). The rearrangement uses TRBV12-3 or TRBV12-4 and TRBJ2-3. The clonotype originates from a man between 18 and 29 years old in good health. The CDR3 protein is CASSFRLGEDTQYF.